The 25 T cell receptor beta chains below come from one sample, sequenced in a study of PD-L1 blockade in urothelial cancer. The time point: peripheral blood 6 weeks after treatment start. Method: immunoSEQ multiplex PCR; TCRdb's copy keeps in-frame clones and lacks some. Altogether over 40,000 clones are present, roughly 85% being singletons, with the ten largest covering 2% to 3%. Sequenced material: PBMCs, taken around atezolizumab (anti-PD-L1) treatment. The receptors stem from a man aged 65-85 years with urothelial cancer.

The rearrangement joins TRBV18 to TRBJ1-1; TRBD1 might be the D (6 bases). The CDR3 is 15 amino acids. Per the germline V gene, CDR1 is KGHSH and CDR2 is LQKENI. V was pared by 3 bases and J by 2 bases, with 13 bases between. The CDR3 sequence: CASSPDSIYNTEAFF. The CDR3 nucleotides read TGTGCCAGCTCACCGGACAGTATATACAACACTGAAGCTTTCTTT.

This sequence joins TRBV6-6 and TRBJ1-5, with D uncertain. The CDR3 extends over 13 amino acids. Trimming took 7 bases from V and 0 from J, leaving 7 bases between them. Germline lookup yields CDR1 MNHNY and CDR2 SVGAGI (reference sequence). This CDR3 reads CASNVYSNQPQHF. The CDR3 DNA follows: TGTGCCAGCAATGTCTATAGCAATCAGCCCCAGCATTTT.

This rearrangement joins TRBV7-2 to TRBJ2-7; D is possibly TRBD2 (5 bases). Germline assignment: CDR1 SGHTA and CDR2 FQGNSA. The CDR3 contains 13 residues. Deletions cut 5 bases from V and 5 bases from J, with 13 bases between. In DNA form, the CDR3 reads TGTGCCAGCAGCAATAGCGTGAGTAACGAGCAGTACTTC. Translated, it gives CASSNSVSNEQYF. Variable domain in full (rest from reference TRBV7-2 and TRBJ2-7): GAGVSQSPSNKVTEKGKDVELRCDPISGHTALYWYRQSLGQGLEFLIYFQGNSAPDKSGLPSDRFSAERTGGSVSTLTIQRTQQEDSAVYLCASSNSVSNEQYFGPGTRLTVT.

This clone occurred once. The chain couples TRBV5-4 to TRBJ2-5, with D maybe TRBD2 (6 bases). V dropped 1 base and J dropped 5 bases, with 12 bases sitting between them. The germline V gene encodes CDR1 SGHNT and CDR2 YYREEE (reference sequence). The CDR3 is made up of 14 amino acids. CDR3 nucleotides: TGTGCCAGCAGCTTGCCGGGAGTGGAGGAGACCCAGTACTTC. Translating gives CASSLPGVEETQYF.

The chain combines TRBV13 with TRBJ2-7; 11 positions agree with TRBD2. CDR1 and CDR2 from the germline V gene are PRHDT and FYEKMQ (reference sequence). J lost 2 bases, V lost 5 bases, and 14 bases had no gene match. There are 18 residues in the CDR3. CDR3 amino acids: CASSAGLTGTSGAYEQYF. The CDR3 DNA is TGTGCCAGCAGCGCAGGGCTAACCGGGACTAGCGGTGCCTACGAGCAGTACTTC.

The genes are TRBV2 and TRBJ2-7; D is perhaps TRBD2 (6 bases). Trimming pared 6 bases from V and 0 bases from J, leaving 15 bases between. Germline CDR1 and CDR2: SNHLY and FYNNEI. The CDR3 has 15 residues. CDR3 amino acids: CASRELRDSSYEQYF. DNA of the CDR3: TGTGCCAGCAGGGAACTACGGGACTCCTCCTACGAGCAGTACTTC.

This clone was counted once. CDR3 residues: CASSSPPQETQYF. The CDR3 nucleotides read TGCGCCAGCAGCTCCCCCCCGCAGGAGACCCAGTACTTC. The J gene is TRBJ2-5, the V gene TRBV5-1; no clear D gene. Germline V CDR1 and CDR2: SGHRS, YFSETQ. The CDR3 has 13 amino acids. V lost 3 bases and J lost 5, with 11 bases in between.

The J gene is TRBJ2-1, the V gene TRBV18; weak D call: TRBD2 (6 bases). This CDR3 contains 15 residues. Trimming removed 0 bases from V and 4 bases from J, with 10 bases in between. CDR1 KGHSH and CDR2 LQKENI come from the germline V gene. The CDR3 DNA reads as TGTGCCAGCTCACCACCCGCGGGATTGTACAATGAGCAGTTCTTC. Translated, it gives CASSPPAGLYNEQFF.

This CDR3 reads CASSAALSGRDEQYF. The CDR3 nucleotides read TGCGCCAGCAGCGCCGCCCTAAGCGGGAGGGACGAGCAGTACTTC. The rearrangement joins TRBV5-1 to TRBJ2-7; 10 nucleotides match TRBD2. Germline CDR1 reads SGHRS; CDR2 reads YFSETQ. The CDR3 consists of 15 residues. The V and J ends lost 4 bases and 5 bases, in that order; junction bases with no gene match: 9.

This clone has a handful of counts. The V gene is TRBV13, the J gene TRBJ2-1, with D maybe TRBD2 (6 bases). The V end was cut by 6 bases, the J end by 5 bases, with 14 bases between. This CDR3 contains 14 residues. Germline values: CDR1 PRHDT, CDR2 FYEKMQ (reference sequence). CDR3 coding DNA: TGTGCCAGCAGTTTGGCGGGGCGGAACAATGAGCAGTTCTTC. Amino acid sequence: CASSLAGRNNEQFF.

The genes are TRBV15 and TRBJ2-2, with 13 bases matching TRBD2. The CDR3 runs to 14 residues. Germline assignment: CDR1 LNHNV and CDR2 YYDKDF (reference sequence). With 6 bases clipped from V and 9 bases from J, the junction kept 4 bases outside the gene matches. CDR3 sequence (DNA): TGTGCCACCAGGAGGACTAGCGGGAGCCGGGAGCTGTTTTTT. This encodes CATRRTSGSRELFF.

The chain uses TRBV27 and TRBJ1-5; D remains unclear. The V end lost 2 bases, the J end lost 1 base, and 12 bases lay between the germline ends. This CDR3 has 16 amino acids. Germline CDR1 and CDR2: MNHEY and SMNVEV (reference sequence). CDR3 bases: TGTGCCAGCAGTTTAATCGCCCGGGGAAGCAATCAGCCCCAGCATTTT. Amino acids: CASSLIARGSNQPQHF.

This rearrangement joins TRBV18 to TRBJ1-5; possibly TRBD1 for D (5 bases). This CDR3 spans 15 amino acids. The germline V gene has CDR1 KGHSH and CDR2 LQKENI. Trimming left V 2 bases short and J 6 bases short, with 14 bases between. The CDR3 region has the DNA TGTGCCAGCTCACCAACAGGCGGAGGGCGTCAGCCCCAGCATTTT. Its translation: CASSPTGGGRQPQHF.

V usage is TRBV29-1 and J usage is TRBJ2-5, with 8 bases matching TRBD1. In germline, CDR1 is SQVTM, CDR2 ANQGSEA. V lost 4 bases to trimming and J lost 9 bases; unmatched junction nucleotides: 7. CDR3 length equals 12 residues. CDR3 in DNA: TGCAGCGTTGGGCAGGGGGCCTCGGCCCAGTACTTC. It translates to CSVGQGASAQYF.

The chain combines TRBV2 with TRBJ2-5; D possibly corresponds to TRBD1 (6 bases). The CDR3 length is 15 residues. Germline loops: CDR1 SNHLY, CDR2 FYNNEI. Trimming left V 5 bases short and J 5 bases short, with 18 bases between. The chain's CDR3 is CASSPEQGVGETQYF. The DNA of the CDR3 is TGTGCCAGCAGTCCAGAACAGGGAGTAGGGGAGACCCAGTACTTC.

The V call is TRBV11-2, the J call TRBJ2-5; maybe TRBD2 (6 bases). Germline CDR1 SGHAT, CDR2 FQNNGV. V was shortened by 3 bases and J by 4 bases, with 18 bases between the two germline ends. The CDR3 spans 16 residues. CDR3 nucleotides: TGTGCCAGCAGCTTCACCCGGGCCCTGGGGGGAGAGACCCAGTACTTC. It specifies CASSFTRALGGETQYF.

The rearrangement uses TRBV18 and TRBJ2-4, with a possible D match to TRBD1 (5 bases). Germline V gene data show CDR1 as KGHSH and CDR2 as LQKENI. This CDR3 comprises 14 residues. Trimming removed 4 bases from V and 3 bases from J, with 10 bases in between. The CDR3 region is CASSQGIGKNIQYF. Here the CDR3 DNA reads TGTGCCAGCTCACAGGGGATTGGCAAAAACATTCAGTACTTC.

The sample holds a few counts of this clone. The J gene is TRBJ2-7, the V gene TRBV18; 9 bases line up with TRBD1. Germline lookup yields CDR1 KGHSH and CDR2 LQKENI. This CDR3 is built from 13 residues. V gave up 9 bases and J gave up 4 bases; unmatched junction bases: 7. CDR3 sequence reads: CASSGQGGYEQYF. In DNA form, the CDR3 reads TGTGCCAGTTCGGGACAGGGTGGGTACGAGCAGTACTTC. The full variable domain, with the rest looked up from reference TRBV18 and TRBJ2-7, is NAGVMQNPRHLVRRRGQEARLRCSPMKGHSHVYWYRQLPEEGLKFMVYLQKENIIDESGMPKERFSAEFPKEGPSILRIQQVVRGDSAAYFCASSGQGGYEQYFGPGTRLTVT.

The chain joins TRBV6-1 to TRBJ2-7, with 11 nucleotides matching TRBD1. CDR3 length: 14 amino acids. The V gene's germline CDR1 is MNHNS and CDR2 SASEGT. The V and J ends lost 6 bases and 0 bases, in that order; junction bases with no gene match: 1. The CDR3 DNA reads TGTGCCAGCAGGGGGACAGGGGGCTCCTACGAGCAGTACTTC. This encodes CASRGTGGSYEQYF.

The chain is built from TRBV15 and TRBJ2-1, with 8 nucleotides matching TRBD2. The CDR3 sequence is 14 residues long. Germline lookup yields CDR1 LNHNV and CDR2 YYDKDF (reference sequence). V gave up 0 bases and J gave up 8 bases; unmatched junction bases: 3. As DNA, the CDR3 is TGTGCCACCAGCAGAGAAGCGGGAGTTGATGAGCAGTTCTTC. Amino acids: CATSREAGVDEQFF.

This clone was recorded only once. This chain uses TRBV5-1 with TRBJ1-5; D is ambiguous. CDR1 and CDR2 (germline): SGHRS, YFSETQ. V dropped 4 bases and J dropped 2 bases, with 13 bases sitting between them. The CDR3 length is 15 residues. CDR3 residues: CASSPTVGGNQPQHF. CDR3 DNA sequence: TGCGCCAGCAGCCCCACGGTTGGAGGCAATCAGCCCCAGCATTTT.

This sequence joins TRBV19 and TRBJ2-7; 12 bases line up with TRBD2. With 4 bases clipped from V and 5 bases from J, the junction kept 9 bases outside the gene matches. CDR1 and CDR2 (germline): LNHDA, SQIVND (reference sequence). The CDR3 covers 16 residues. The CDR3 sequence: CASSRQGTSGFDEQYF. In nucleotides, the CDR3 is TGTGCCAGTAGTAGACAAGGGACTAGCGGGTTCGACGAGCAGTACTTC.

V is TRBV19 and J is TRBJ2-7; D perhaps matches TRBD1 (6 bases). Germline V gene sequence: CDR1 LNHDA, CDR2 SQIVND (reference sequence). The V gene lost 5 bases and the J gene lost 1 base, with 15 bases spanning the gap. CDR3 length equals 15 residues. CDR3 residues: CASSEIAQGSYEQYF. CDR3 bases: TGTGCCAGTAGTGAGATTGCACAGGGATCCTACGAGCAGTACTTC.

CDR3 amino acids: CASSKVGGHTEAFF. The CDR3 coding sequence is TGTGCCAGCAGCAAAGTCGGGGGGCACACTGAAGCTTTCTTT. V usage is TRBV21-1 and J usage is TRBJ1-1. TRBV21-1 represents a pseudogene. This CDR3 region has 14 residues.

The chain couples TRBV19 to TRBJ1-5, with D possibly TRBD1 on 6 matching bases. CDR1 is LNHDA, CDR2 SQIVND, per germline (reference sequence). The germline V and J ends were trimmed by 6 bases and 0 bases, with 18 bases remaining between them. There are 17 residues in the CDR3. The CDR3 region is CASSKGLGQPSNQPQHF. The CDR3 DNA reads TGTGCCAGTAGCAAAGGGCTCGGACAGCCTAGCAATCAGCCCCAGCATTTT.